The 19 T cell receptor beta chains in this list originate from one sample, sequenced in a study of response to subunit inactivated influenza vaccine. TCRdb independently ran MiXCR on the RT-PCR reads; one entry per CDR3 protein. Of about 540,000 distinct CDR3 sequences in the sample, approximately 22% were seen once. These same records also appear under a second study, on T cells expressing NK-cell markers. That source notes: TCR beta cDNA was made by 5'RACE template switching with UMIs.

The sequencing used CD4+ T cells sorted from PBMCs, collected less than 13 days after vaccination. The receptors shown here come from a man aged 50-60 years who received an inactivated influenza vaccine.

The chain carries TRBV18 and TRBJ2-3; 7 bases are a match to TRBD1. Trimming removed 3 bases from V and 1 base from J; junction bases left unmatched: 7. The germline CDR1 and CDR2 sequences are KGHSH and LQKENI. CDR3 length: 16 residues. The CDR3 loop reads CASSPLTGTGTDTQYF. DNA for the CDR3: TGTGCCAGCTCACCGTTAACCGGGACAGGCACAGATACGCAGTATTTT.

The V gene is TRBV7-2, the J gene TRBJ2-1; D is ambiguous. This CDR3 spans 14 amino acids. Trimming took off 1 base at V and 5 bases at J, with 9 bases between the two ends. Germline V CDR1 and CDR2: SGHTA, FQGNSA. The CDR3 sequence: CASSLEVANNEQFF. The CDR3 DNA sequence: TGTGCCAGCAGCTTAGAAGTCGCGAACAATGAGCAGTTCTTC.

This clonotype was detected only a few times. The chain has TRBV7-2 and TRBJ2-2; possibly TRBD1 for D (6 bases). V was clipped by 5 bases and J by 6 bases, with 16 bases between them. Germline V CDR1 and CDR2: SGHTA, FQGNSA. This CDR3 is 15 amino acids long. In DNA, the CDR3 is TGTGCCAGCAGCCGAGACAGGTCCCTCTCCGGGGAGCTGTTTTTT. It yields the protein CASSRDRSLSGELFF.

This clonotype turned up a few times. The chain carries TRBV20-1 and TRBJ2-7; D gene unclear. V gave up 3 bases and J gave up 2 bases, with 8 bases separating them. The CDR3 spans 12 residues. Germline V CDR1 and CDR2: DFQATT, SNEGSKA (reference sequence). This CDR3 is CSASFQPYEQYF. In DNA form, the CDR3 reads TGCAGTGCTAGTTTTCAGCCCTACGAGCAGTACTTC.

V usage is TRBV20-1 and J usage is TRBJ2-3, with D possibly TRBD1 on 5 matching bases. CDR1 and CDR2 from the germline V gene are DFQATT and SNEGSKA (reference sequence). This CDR3 is built from 16 residues. Trimming removed 3 bases at V and 4 bases at J, with 20 bases between. CDR3 residues: CSASKGNPQFADTQYF. CDR3 nucleotides: TGCAGTGCTAGTAAGGGGAACCCACAATTCGCAGATACGCAGTATTTT.

CDR3 sequence reads: CASSHRSDTQYF. The CDR3 DNA reads as TGTGCCAGCTCACATCGGTCGGATACGCAGTATTTT. The chain employs TRBV18 and TRBJ2-3; D not resolved. The CDR3 is 12 residues long. Trimming cost V 4 bases and J 6 bases, with 8 bases left between them. Germline V gene data show CDR1 as KGHSH and CDR2 as LQKENI.

In this sample, this clonotype turned up a few times. This chain connects TRBV5-1 to TRBJ2-3; the match to TRBD2 covers 10 bases. CDR1 is SGHRS, CDR2 YFSETQ, per germline. The V and J ends lost 4 bases and 5 bases, in that order; junction bases with no gene match: 10. The CDR3 length is 16 residues. CDR3 residues: CASSKVLAGDVDTQYF. CDR3 coding DNA: TGCGCCAGCAGCAAGGTGCTAGCGGGAGATGTAGATACGCAGTATTTT.

This chain joins TRBV6-2 or TRBV6-3 and TRBJ2-1, with D perhaps matching TRBD1 or TRBD2 (7 bases each). V gave up 5 bases and J gave up 3 bases, with 17 bases separating them. This CDR3 is 16 amino acids long. Per the germline V gene, CDR1 is MNHEY and CDR2 is SVGEGT. The DNA of the CDR3 is TGTGCCAGCAGTCAGGGGGGGATAGGGGACTACAATGAGCAGTTCTTC. Protein product: CASSQGGIGDYNEQFF.

Regarding this clonotype: This may stem from a read error, because a much larger clone lies one nucleotide away. This chain joins TRBV12-3 or TRBV12-4 and TRBJ2-3; 12 bases agree with TRBD2. CDR3 length equals 16 residues. Trimming removed 3 bases from V and 4 bases from J; junction bases left unmatched: 5. The CDR3 reads CASSFRLAGDADTQYF. The DNA for the CDR3 is TGTGCCAGCAGTTTTAGACTAGCGGGGGACGCAGATACGCAGTATTTT.

For this clonotype: At one end the junction does not follow the germline gene, possibly because of a read error. The rearrangement links TRBV5-1 to TRBJ1-1, with D perhaps matching TRBD1 (6 bases). Germline values: CDR1 SGHRS, CDR2 YFSETQ. CDR3 size: 14 residues. The CDR3 loop reads CASSFGGLDAEVFF. The CDR3 coding sequence is TGCGCCAGCAGCTTCGGGGGGCTAGACGCTGAAGTTTTCTTT.

This clonotype was detected a few times. The rearrangement joins TRBV20-1 to TRBJ2-7, with 9 bases aligning to TRBD1. The V gene's germline CDR1 is DFQATT and CDR2 SNEGSKA (reference sequence). The CDR3 is 15 amino acids. Losses at the gene ends were 6 bases for V and 3 bases for J; bases not matched to a gene: 12. DNA of the CDR3: TGCAGTGCCAGAAAGGACAGGGGTTCGGGCTACGAGCAGTACTTC. Translated: CSARKDRGSGYEQYF.

This clonotype was counted between two and nine times. V gene TRBV6-1 combines with J gene TRBJ2-7, with 7 bases lining up with TRBD1. The germline gives CDR1 MNHNS, CDR2 SASEGT. With 10 bases clipped from V and 4 bases from J, the junction kept 13 bases outside the gene matches. The CDR3 covers 14 residues. The CDR3 here is CATQLYRGPYEQYF. The CDR3 nucleotides are TGTGCCACCCAGCTCTACAGGGGACCTTACGAGCAGTACTTC.

This clonotype was seen only a few times. This chain uses TRBV5-5 with TRBJ1-1; D is unresolved. V lost 2 bases and J 5 bases, leaving 16 bases between the germline ends. CDR1 is SGHKS, CDR2 YYEKEE, per germline (reference sequence). The CDR3 consists of 15 residues. CDR3 in DNA: TGTGCCAGCAGCTTTGGCCCGTTGGTGGGAACTGAAGCTTTCTTT. Translating it yields CASSFGPLVGTEAFF. Full variable domain (rest looked up from reference TRBV5-5 and TRBJ1-1): DAGVTQSPTHLIKTRGQQVTLRCSPISGHKSVSWYQQVLGQGPQFIFQYYEKEERGRGNFPDRFSARQFPNYSSELNVNALLLGDSALYLCASSFGPLVGTEAFFGQGTRLTVV.

V gene TRBV7-2 combines with J gene TRBJ2-5; D not resolved. The ends were cut back, 5 bases at V and 2 bases at J, with 9 bases in the middle. The CDR3 is made up of 13 amino acids. The germline gives CDR1 SGHTA, CDR2 FQGNSA. The CDR3 spells CASSRSNQETQYF. The CDR3 DNA reads TGTGCCAGCAGCCGCAGCAATCAAGAGACCCAGTACTTC. Based on the CDR3 plus reference TRBV7-2 and TRBJ2-5, the full variable domain is GAGVSQSPSNKVTEKGKDVELRCDPISGHTALYWYRQSLGQGLEFLIYFQGNSAPDKSGLPSDRFSAERTGGSVSTLTIQRTQQEDSAVYLCASSRSNQETQYFGPGTRLLVL.

The V and J genes are TRBV6-1 and TRBJ2-1; 9 bases match TRBD2. CDR1 is MNHNS and CDR2 is SASEGT in the germline V gene. V trimming: 5 bases; J trimming: 4 bases; junction bases outside the gene matches: 12. This CDR3 comprises 17 residues. The CDR3 nucleotides are TGTGCCAGCAGTCCCATCGGGTCGGCGGGGGGGTACAATGAGCAGTTCTTC. Translation: CASSPIGSAGGYNEQFF.

This clonotype was detected only a few times. V and J are TRBV20-1 and TRBJ1-1; D perhaps matches TRBD1 (5 bases). Germline CDR1 reads DFQATT; CDR2 reads SNEGSKA (reference sequence). The V end lost 1 base, the J end lost 2 bases, and 11 bases lay between the germline ends. The CDR3 is 14 amino acids. CDR3 coding DNA: TGCAGTGCTAGAGGGGGGTTGGGAAACACTGAAGCTTTCTTT. It specifies CSARGGLGNTEAFF.

V gene TRBV24-1 combines with J gene TRBJ1-2, with D perhaps TRBD1 (6 bases). Germline V gives CDR1 KGHDR, CDR2 SFDVKD. This CDR3 has 12 amino acids. Trimming stripped 6 bases from V and 4 bases from J, with 8 bases between. The CDR3 bases are TGTGCCACCAGTCCGGGGGCCTATGGCTACACCTTC. The encoded protein is CATSPGAYGYTF.

CDR3 in DNA: TGTGCCAGCAGCTTAGATTTCTGGGACAGGGGGAACTATGGCTACACCTTC. Its translation: CASSLDFWDRGNYGYTF. This sequence joins TRBV11-2 and TRBJ1-2, with 11 bases fitting TRBD1. V lost 0 bases to trimming and J lost 2 bases; unmatched junction nucleotides: 5. Germline CDR1 reads SGHAT; CDR2 reads FQNNGV. The CDR3 totals 17 residues.

This clonotype was detected only a few times. J is TRBJ2-1 and V is TRBV5-1; D unresolved. Looked up from germline, CDR1 is SGHRS and CDR2 is YFSETQ. CDR3 size: 15 residues. Trimming shortened V by 0 bases and J by 2 bases, and 9 bases separated the two germline ends. CDR3 residues: CASSLALETYNEQFF. The DNA for the CDR3 is TGCGCCAGCAGCTTGGCTCTGGAAACCTACAATGAGCAGTTCTTC.